What follows are 23 T cell receptor beta chains derived from one specimen sequenced in a study of T-cell reconstitution after alpha-beta-depleted transplantation in children. This sample's TCRbeta library carried unique molecular identifier barcodes. Each CDR3 protein gets one entry after TCRdb re-called the PCR reads with MiXCR. Of approximately 130,000 distinct CDR3 sequences in the sample, 8.5% to 10% were seen once. Material: PBMCs, mostly from graft donor cells, obtained 180 days after TCRalphabeta/CD19-depleted stem cell transplant. These receptors all stem from a girl younger than two who had a stem cell transplant for combined immunodeficiency, so the T cells may come from the graft donor.

This clonotype was seen a few times. The chain uses TRBV20-1 and TRBJ2-1, with TRBD1 identical over 7 bases. V was pared by 5 bases and J by 4 bases, with 2 bases of the junction left unmatched. The CDR3 loop spans 12 amino acids. Germline CDR1 is DFQATT and CDR2 is SNEGSKA (reference sequence). The CDR3, as DNA: TGCAGTGCTGAGACAGGGTACAATGAGCAGTTCTTC. Residues: CSAETGYNEQFF.

The V and J genes are TRBV27 and TRBJ2-1, with 10 nucleotides matching TRBD2. V shed 5 bases and J 7 bases; nucleotides not matched to a gene: 8. CDR1 and CDR2 (germline): MNHEY, SMNVEV (reference sequence). The CDR3 covers 15 residues. The DNA for the CDR3 is TGTGCCAGCAGTCTCCAGCGGGGGGGCTGGAATGAGCAGTTCTTC. It encodes CASSLQRGGWNEQFF.

This clonotype showed up many times. This chain links TRBV24-1 with TRBJ2-3, with TRBD2 matching over 10 bases. Trimming removed 7 bases from V and 1 base from J; junction bases left unmatched: 1. Looked up from germline, CDR1 is KGHDR and CDR2 is SFDVKD. The length of the CDR3 is 14 residues. CDR3 DNA: TGTGCCACCAGCGGGACTAGCGGCACAGATACGCAGTATTTT. This encodes CATSGTSGTDTQYF.

The sample holds a few counts of this clonotype. V usage is TRBV12-3 or TRBV12-4 and J usage is TRBJ1-5; D is uncertain. The CDR3 length is 17 residues. Trimming removed 5 bases at V and 3 bases at J, with 20 bases between. CDR3 DNA: TGTGCCAGCAGTCCCACCTGGGCGGCCACCCCCAATCAGCCCCAGCATTTT. Translation: CASSPTWAATPNQPQHF.

This clonotype was counted between two and nine times. The chain is built from TRBV3-1 and TRBJ1-3, with TRBD1 matching 7 bases. The CDR3 is made up of 19 amino acids. V was clipped by 0 bases and J by 1 base; unmatched bases: 12. The germline CDR1 and CDR2 sequences are LGHDT and YNNKEL (reference sequence). CDR3 bases: TGTGCCAGCAGCCAAGATTGGGACAGCGCCCGCTATTCTGGAAACACCATATATTTT. Translated, it gives CASSQDWDSARYSGNTIYF. The complete variable domain, with remaining parts taken from reference TRBV3-1 and TRBJ1-3, reads DTAVSQTPKYLVTQMGNDKSIKCEQNLGHDTMYWYKQDSKKFLKIMFSYNNKELIINETVPNRFSPKSPDKAHLNLHINSLELGDSAVYFCASSQDWDSARYSGNTIYFGEGSWLTVV.

This chain connects TRBV20-1 to TRBJ2-5; D remains ambiguous. Trimming shortened V by 2 bases and J by 5 bases, and 9 bases separated the two germline ends. CDR3 size: 12 residues. CDR1 DFQATT and CDR2 SNEGSKA come from the germline V gene (reference sequence). The CDR3 sequence is CSARRPEETQYF. CDR3 nucleotide sequence: TGCAGTGCTAGAAGACCGGAGGAGACCCAGTACTTC.

The chain carries TRBV12-3 or TRBV12-4 and TRBJ2-1; D possibly corresponds to TRBD2 (5 bases). CDR3 size: 12 residues. The germline V and J ends were trimmed by 1 base and 9 bases, with 7 bases remaining between them. As DNA, the CDR3 is TGTGCCAGCAGTTTAGTGAGGGTTGAGCAGTTCTTC. Translating it yields CASSLVRVEQFF.

Only a few counts were recorded for this clonotype. The chain carries TRBV29-1 and TRBJ2-7, with 11 bases identical to TRBD1. The ends lost 7 bases at V and 2 bases at J; junction bases unmatched: 4. From germline, CDR1 is SQVTM and CDR2 ANQGSEA. The CDR3 loop spans 13 amino acids. CDR3 residues: CSGRDRGTYEQYF. The CDR3 nucleotides are TGCAGCGGCAGGGACAGGGGGACCTACGAGCAGTACTTC.

The J gene is TRBJ2-1, the V gene TRBV12-3 or TRBV12-4; TRBD1 or TRBD2 may be the D gene (5 bases each). V gave up 2 bases and J gave up 7 bases, with 21 bases separating them. The CDR3 length is 17 residues. The CDR3: CASSLWGYEGTWNEQFF. CDR3 sequence (DNA): TGTGCCAGCAGTTTATGGGGTTATGAGGGGACGTGGAATGAGCAGTTCTTC.

This clonotype has just a few counts. V usage is TRBV30 and J usage is TRBJ2-3; perhaps D is TRBD1 or TRBD2 (5 bases each). Germline lookup yields CDR1 GTSNPN and CDR2 SVGIG (reference sequence). The CDR3 totals 12 residues. V lost 3 bases to trimming and J lost 6 bases, with 10 bases between them. The DNA for the CDR3 is TGTGCCTGGAGCCAGGGAGAGGATACGCAGTATTTT. This codes for CAWSQGEDTQYF.

Only a few counts were recorded for this clonotype. V gene TRBV10-3 combines with J gene TRBJ2-7; D perhaps matches TRBD1 (6 bases). In germline, CDR1 is ENHRY, CDR2 SYGVKD. Trimming removed 5 bases from V and 2 bases from J, with 22 bases in between. This CDR3 region has 17 residues. Written as DNA, the CDR3 is TGTGCCATCAGTTCGGCCCCTTCAGGGGTAAATACCTACGAGCAGTACTTC. Its protein product is CAISSAPSGVNTYEQYF.

This clonotype was observed a few times. The chain employs TRBV5-1 and TRBJ2-3; TRBD1 or TRBD2 may be the D gene (5 bases each). The length of the CDR3 is 21 residues. Trimming cost V 0 bases and J 1 base, with 27 bases left between them. Germline V CDR1 and CDR2: SGHRS, YFSETQ. The CDR3 protein is CASSLDGTSNVIREGTDTQYF. The CDR3 nucleotides read TGCGCCAGCAGCTTGGACGGGACGTCAAACGTCATAAGGGAAGGCACAGATACGCAGTATTTT.

The sample holds a few counts of this clonotype. V is TRBV6-2 or TRBV6-3 and J is TRBJ1-5; a weak D match, TRBD1 (6 bases). This CDR3 has 16 residues. V gave up 5 bases and J gave up 0 bases, with 14 bases separating them. The germline V gene has CDR1 MNHEY and CDR2 SVGEGT. The CDR3 sequence: CASSTGHPYSNQPQHF. CDR3 in DNA: TGTGCCAGCAGTACGGGACACCCATATAGCAATCAGCCCCAGCATTTT.

The table lists this clonotype with many counts. This chain uses TRBV5-1 with TRBJ2-4; TRBD1 matches 7 bases. The CDR3 loop spans 13 amino acids. V trimming: 4 bases; J trimming: 7 bases; junction bases outside the gene matches: 5. The germline gives CDR1 SGHRS, CDR2 YFSETQ. The DNA of the CDR3 is TGCGCCAGCAGCGAGGGGGCACGGAACATTCAGTACTTC. The encoded protein is CASSEGARNIQYF.

This clonotype was counted only a few times. The gene calls are TRBV5-6 and TRBJ2-3; D unclear. The CDR3 consists of 13 residues. Germline CDR1 reads SGHDT; CDR2 reads YYEEEE. Between the trimmed V and J ends, which lost 4 bases and 2 bases, there was a span of 8 bases. The CDR3 region is CASSTGATDTQYF. DNA for the CDR3: TGTGCCAGCAGCACCGGAGCCACAGATACGCAGTATTTT.

There are a few counts of this clonotype. The V call is TRBV7-2, the J call TRBJ2-7; TRBD2 agrees at 12 bases. The V and J ends lost 7 bases and 3 bases, in that order; junction bases with no gene match: 13. Germline V gene sequence: CDR1 SGHTA, CDR2 FQGNSA. The CDR3 covers 17 residues. CDR3 sequence reads: CASTLSTSGSLVYEQYF. CDR3 nucleotide sequence: TGTGCCAGCACCCTCTCGACTAGCGGGAGTCTCGTCTACGAGCAGTACTTC.

This clonotype was seen more than once but under ten times. J is TRBJ2-7 and V is TRBV20-1; possible D gene TRBD2, 6 bases. V lost 6 bases and J lost 5, with 20 bases in between. CDR1 DFQATT and CDR2 SNEGSKA come from the germline V gene (reference sequence). The CDR3 runs 14 residues. The CDR3 region is CSARNREFPNEQYF. Here the CDR3 DNA reads TGCAGTGCCCGAAACCGGGAGTTCCCCAACGAGCAGTACTTC.

Ten or more counts support this clonotype. The chain has TRBV10-3 and TRBJ1-1; D unresolved. The CDR3 length is 14 residues. From germline, CDR1 is ENHRY and CDR2 SYGVKD. Trimming took off 3 bases at V and 0 bases at J, with 8 bases between the two ends. The CDR3 loop is CAISDPDLNTEAFF. The DNA of the CDR3 is TGTGCCATCAGTGACCCCGACCTGAACACTGAAGCTTTCTTT.

The table lists this clonotype with a few counts. A read error may account for a junction end that differs from germline. The rearrangement uses TRBV12-3 or TRBV12-4 and TRBJ2-1; 11 bases match TRBD2. The CDR3 length is 15 residues. The CDR3 DNA is TGTGCCAGCAGTCTAGCGGGGGGCGAGTACAATGAGCAGTTCTTC. Its protein product is CASSLAGGEYNEQFF.

This clonotype was observed many times. The gene calls are TRBV20-1 and TRBJ2-1; TRBD2 aligns across 12 bases. This CDR3 has 17 residues. V was pared by 2 bases and J by 2 bases, with 7 bases of the junction left unmatched. Looked up from germline, CDR1 is DFQATT and CDR2 is SNEGSKA (reference sequence). This chain's CDR3 is CSARPPTSGRTYNEQFF. The CDR3 DNA follows: TGCAGTGCTAGACCTCCTACTAGCGGGAGGACCTACAATGAGCAGTTCTTC.

The rearrangement joins TRBV5-1 to TRBJ2-5; D assignment may be TRBD1 or TRBD2 (5 bases each). Germline CDR1 reads SGHRS; CDR2 reads YFSETQ. CDR3 length: 15 amino acids. Trimming pared 0 bases from V and 4 bases from J, leaving 13 bases between. CDR3 nucleotides: TGCGCCAGCAGCTTGGATAGCGATGGGGGAGAGACCCAGTACTTC. Translating it yields CASSLDSDGGETQYF.

The rearrangement joins TRBV27 to TRBJ2-6; no reliable D call. CDR1 MNHEY and CDR2 SMNVEV come from the germline V gene (reference sequence). Trimming cost V 5 bases and J 0 bases, with 5 bases left between them. This CDR3 has 14 residues. The CDR3 sequence: CASSVFSGANVLTF. The CDR3 DNA is TGTGCCAGCAGTGTGTTCTCTGGGGCCAACGTCCTGACTTTC.

This clonotype has a handful of counts. The chain carries TRBV7-9 and TRBJ2-1; D gene unclear. This CDR3 comprises 14 residues. Germline values: CDR1 SEHNR, CDR2 FQNEAQ (reference sequence). Trimming pared 1 base from V and 7 bases from J, leaving 11 bases between. CDR3 residues: CASSLDPAGNEQFF. The CDR3 DNA reads TGTGCCAGCAGCTTAGATCCGGCTGGGAATGAGCAGTTCTTC.